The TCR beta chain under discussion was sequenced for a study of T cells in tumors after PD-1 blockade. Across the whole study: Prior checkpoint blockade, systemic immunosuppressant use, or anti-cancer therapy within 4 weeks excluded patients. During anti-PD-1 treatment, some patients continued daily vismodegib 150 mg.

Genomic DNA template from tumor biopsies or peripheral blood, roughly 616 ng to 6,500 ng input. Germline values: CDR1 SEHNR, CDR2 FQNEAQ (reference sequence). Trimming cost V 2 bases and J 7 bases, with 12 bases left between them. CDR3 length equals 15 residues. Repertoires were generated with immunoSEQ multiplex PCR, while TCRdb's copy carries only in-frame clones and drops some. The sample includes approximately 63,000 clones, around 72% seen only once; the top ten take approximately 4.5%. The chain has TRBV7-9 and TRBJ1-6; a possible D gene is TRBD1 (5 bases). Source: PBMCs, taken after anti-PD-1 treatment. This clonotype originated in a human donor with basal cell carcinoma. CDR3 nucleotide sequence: TGTGCCAGCAGCTTACCGGGGCTCGAGAATTCACCCCTCCACTTT. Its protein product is CASSLPGLENSPLHF.